One sample yielded the 10 T cell receptor beta chains listed below, sequenced in a study of cytomegalovirus exposure and HLA in healthy donors. The PCR contained 60 Vbeta and 13 Jbeta primers. Measured with immunoSEQ multiplex PCR; TCRdb has only the in-frame clones, and not every one. This table has approximately 150,000 clones, 65% to 75% appearing once. The sequencing input was PBMCs. The receptors were sampled from a man in his sixties in good health and CMV-seronegative.

This sequence joins TRBV15 and TRBJ2-5; 9 positions agree with TRBD1. Germline loops: CDR1 LNHNV, CDR2 YYDKDF (reference sequence). The junction had 3 bases not matched to a gene; V was cut back by 3 bases and J by 4 bases. This CDR3 region has 14 residues. CDR3: CATSRATGGETQYF. The CDR3, as DNA: TGTGCCACCAGCAGGGCGACAGGGGGAGAGACCCAGTACTTC.

This clone was recorded once. The chain recombines TRBV10-3 with TRBJ2-5; 9 positions match TRBD1. V trimming: 3 bases; J trimming: 2 bases; junction bases outside the gene matches: 1. This CDR3 contains 14 residues. CDR1 and CDR2 (germline): ENHRY, SYGVKD. DNA for the CDR3: TGTGCCATCAGTGACGGACAGGGGCAAGAGACCCAGTACTTC. This encodes CAISDGQGQETQYF.

V and J are TRBV6-1 and TRBJ2-7; the D gene is possibly TRBD2 (5 bases). The CDR3 has 14 amino acids. Germline lookup yields CDR1 MNHNS and CDR2 SASEGT. Trimming cost V 5 bases and J 2 bases, with 13 bases left between them. CDR3 in DNA: TGTGCCAGCAGTTCCTCCGGACTTACCTACGAGCAGTACTTC. This codes for CASSSSGLTYEQYF.

This chain joins TRBV9 and TRBJ1-5; maybe TRBD1 (5 bases). Trimming pared 7 bases from V and 1 base from J, leaving 12 bases between. The CDR3 is 14 amino acids. Germline V gene sequence: CDR1 SGDLS, CDR2 YYNGEE. CDR3 in DNA: TGTGCCAGCGGGGGGACCCTAAGCAATCAGCCCCAGCATTTT. Residues: CASGGTLSNQPQHF.

The CDR3 sequence: CASSVGLAGAYEQYF. CDR3 nucleotides: TGTGCCAGCAGCGTAGGGCTAGCGGGAGCGTACGAGCAGTACTTC. The chain recombines TRBV9 with TRBJ2-7; TRBD2 aligns across 10 bases. The germline V gene has CDR1 SGDLS and CDR2 YYNGEE. The CDR3 is 15 amino acids. V shed 0 bases, J shed 4 bases, and the junction held 4 bases outside the gene matches. Looking up the rest from reference TRBV9 and TRBJ2-7 gives the full variable domain: DSGVTQTPKHLITATGQRVTLRCSPRSGDLSVYWYQQSLDQGLQFLIQYYNGEERAKGNILERFSAQQFPDLHSELNLSSLELGDSALYFCASSVGLAGAYEQYFGPGTRLTVT.

The rearrangement joins TRBV5-4 to TRBJ2-4; 13 positions agree with TRBD2. After removal of 4 bases from V and 1 base from J, the junction contained 8 bases not matched to a gene. The germline CDR1 and CDR2 sequences are SGHNT and YYREEE (reference sequence). The CDR3 is made up of 18 amino acids. This CDR3 reads CASSDRTSGSLAKNIQYF. The CDR3 region has the DNA TGTGCCAGCAGCGATAGGACTAGCGGGAGCCTCGCCAAAAACATTCAGTACTTC.

V usage is TRBV14 and J usage is TRBJ2-1; D gene ambiguous. Germline V gene data show CDR1 as SGHDN and CDR2 as FVKESK. This CDR3 region has 14 residues. V was cut by 1 base and J by 6 bases, with 10 bases left in between. The CDR3 protein is CASSQGPTFNEQFF. The CDR3 nucleotides read TGTGCCAGCAGCCAAGGCCCTACCTTCAATGAGCAGTTCTTC.

V and J are TRBV7-2 and TRBJ1-5; unclear D gene. V gave up 1 base and J gave up 9 bases, with 7 bases separating them. This CDR3 has 12 amino acids. Germline-derived CDR1 and CDR2 are SGHTA and FQGNSA. As DNA, the CDR3 is TGTGCCAGCAGCTTAGTGTCCGGGCCCCAGCATTTT. This translates into CASSLVSGPQHF.

The chain combines TRBV7-2 with TRBJ1-2, with D unresolved. V was pared by 1 base and J by 5 bases, with 11 bases between. Germline V lookup: CDR1 SGHTA, CDR2 FQGNSA. This CDR3 spans 14 amino acids. The CDR3 protein is CASSLETGTYGYTF. DNA for the CDR3: TGTGCCAGCAGCTTAGAGACGGGTACTTATGGCTACACCTTC.

The gene calls are TRBV6-6 and TRBJ1-5, with TRBD1 matching 8 bases. The CDR3 totals 16 residues. Germline V gene lookup returns CDR1 MNHNY and CDR2 SVGAGI (reference sequence). V was pared by 4 bases and J by 2 bases, with 7 bases of the junction left unmatched. The CDR3 spells CASSFPQGAGNQPQHF. The CDR3 DNA follows: TGTGCCAGCAGTTTCCCTCAGGGGGCTGGCAATCAGCCCCAGCATTTT.